Included here is one TCR beta chain sequence, with context. The target antigen is unknown. Other DNA sequences of this sample code for an identical CDR3. This record belongs to a study of beta chain features in type 1 diabetes. About the study: Healthy donors resembled patients in age, gender and cell yields.

Study-level points and caveats: Healthy donors had naive, central memory and Treg TCRB repertoires that appeared less similar than those seen among patients. Possibly, sequencing cDNA over-represented cells that had high TCR expression levels.

Based on CD45RO/CCR7/CD25/CD127/CD95/CD27, CD4+ regulatory, stem cell-like memory, naive and central memory cells were sorted. Sequenced material consisted of expressed TCRB transcripts (all of the isolated RNA was reverse transcribed). Some clones are missing from TCRdb's copy, which holds only in-frame ones; the method was immunoSEQ multiplex PCR. The top ten hold around 0.015% of the sample, which has about 330,000 clones, 11% seen once. CDR3 length: 13 amino acids. In germline, CDR1 is GTSNPN, CDR2 SVGIG (reference sequence). Trimming shortened V by 0 bases and J by 4 bases, and 7 bases separated the two germline ends.

The rearrangement links TRBV30 to TRBJ1-5, with no clear D. Sequencing input: naive CD4+ T cells from blood. This TCR was sampled from a woman aged 30 to 39 in good health. This chain's CDR3 is CAWSVRGNQPQHF. The DNA of the CDR3 is TGTGCCTGGAGTGTACGGGGAAATCAGCCCCAGCATTTT.